This TCR beta chain came from a study of human T cells and chemical hapten exposure. General study points: Sensitizing to DPC left TCRs with a frequency above 1 in 1000 unaltered.

Library construction involved attaching unique molecular identifiers to individual cDNA molecules, which allowed quantitative, reproducible TCR counting. TCRdb passed the 5' RACE reads through MiXCR, listing each CDR3 protein once. The data hold 150,000 or so distinct CDR3 sequences, with around 4% observed a single time. At least ten counts were recorded for this clonotype. Its antigen is undetermined. The CDR3 consists of 16 residues. The germline V gene encodes CDR1 SGHAT and CDR2 FQNNGV. The junction had 11 bases not matched to a gene; V was cut back by 3 bases and J by 8 bases. Unfractionated whole blood yielded total RNA.

The chain is built from TRBV11-2 and TRBJ1-3; 9 nucleotides agree with TRBD1. This receptor was identified in a female donor in good health. CDR3: CASSFRSTGGMDTIYF. The CDR3 coding sequence is TGTGCCAGCAGCTTCCGTTCAACAGGGGGCATGGACACCATATATTTT. The full variable domain, in which reference TRBV11-2 and TRBJ1-3 provide the parts outside the CDR3, is EAGVAQSPRYKIIEKRQSVAFWCNPISGHATLYWYQQILGQGPKLLIQFQNNGVVDDSQLPKDRFSAERLKGVDSTLKIQPAKLEDSAVYLCASSFRSTGGMDTIYFGEGSWLTVV.